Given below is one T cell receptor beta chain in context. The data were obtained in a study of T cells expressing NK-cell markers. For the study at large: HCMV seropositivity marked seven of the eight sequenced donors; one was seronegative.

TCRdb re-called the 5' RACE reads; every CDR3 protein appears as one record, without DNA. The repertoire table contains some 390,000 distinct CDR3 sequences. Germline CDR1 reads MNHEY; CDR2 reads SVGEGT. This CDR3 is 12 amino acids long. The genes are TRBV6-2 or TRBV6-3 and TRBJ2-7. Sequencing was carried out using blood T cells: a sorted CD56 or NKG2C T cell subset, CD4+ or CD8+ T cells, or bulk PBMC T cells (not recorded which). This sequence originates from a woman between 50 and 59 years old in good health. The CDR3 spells CASSEVKGEQYF.